These T cell receptor beta chains were read from a single sample in a study of T cells after yellow fever vaccination. From the 5' RACE reads, TCRdb called clonotypes with MiXCR, one entry per CDR3 protein. The sample lists approximately 250,000 distinct CDR3 sequences; more than 3.5% were seen once. The sequences come from PBMCs, collected 15 days after the yellow fever booster vaccination. All receptors derive from a man between 18 and 29 years old who received the YFV17D yellow fever vaccine. The CDR3 runs from the conserved cysteine through the conserved F or W. A D gene is named only where the DNA matches it firmly. Some rows mark clone size as missing; the rest say once, few, many or name a class of expanded clone.

size,J,D,V,DNA,CDR3
many,TRBJ1-2,TRBD1,TRBV5-1,TGCGCCAGCAGCCGGGGTGACAGGGTTAACTCTAACTATGGCTACACCTTC,CASSRGDRVNSNYGYTF
-,TRBJ1-3,TRBD1,TRBV4-3,TGCGCCAGCAGCCAAGACAGGGGGGGCAGAGACACCATATATTTT,CASSQDRGGRDTIYF
many,TRBJ1-6,-,TRBV4-2,TGTGCCAGCAGCCAAGATCGGAATTCACCCCTCCACTTT,CASSQDRNSPLHF
many,TRBJ1-1,TRBD1,TRBV20-1,TGCAGTGCTAGAAGACAGGGGCGGGTGTACACTGAAGCTTTCTTT,CSARRQGRVYTEAFF
many,TRBJ2-7,-,TRBV7-2,TGTGCCAGCAGCTTTGTTCCCACCTACGAGCAGTACTTC,CASSFVPTYEQYF
many,TRBJ2-3,-,TRBV7-9,TGTGCCAGCAGCTTAGAGGGTGCCGGGACGCAGTATTTT,CASSLEGAGTQYF
many,TRBJ2-1,TRBD1,TRBV4-1,TGCGCCAGCAGCCAAGAGGGACAGGGGGCAGATGAGCAGTTCTTC,CASSQEGQGADEQFF
many,TRBJ2-5,-,TRBV27,TGTGCCAGCAGTTTCGGGATCTCGGAGACCCAGTACTTC,CASSFGISETQYF
many,TRBJ1-1,-,TRBV12-3/TRBV12-4,TGTGCCAGCAGCCCAACCAGGGGTGAAGCTTTCTTT,CASSPTRGEAFF
-,TRBJ2-1,-,TRBV7-2,TGTGCCAGCAGCTGGAGCCCACAGGGATGGGAGCAGTTCTTC,CASSWSPQGWEQFF
few,TRBJ2-7,-,TRBV7-2,TGTGCCAGCAGCTTACTCGCCCACCCCTCCTACGAGCAGTACTTC,CASSLLAHPSYEQYF
many,TRBJ1-4,TRBD1,TRBV5-1,TGCGCCAGCAGCTCCGGGACAGGGCCTCTCGAAAAACTGTTTTTT,CASSSGTGPLEKLFF
many,TRBJ2-7,TRBD1,TRBV2,TGTGCCAGCACCCGCTATCGACAGGGGGTGGGAGGCGAGCAGTACTTC,CASTRYRQGVGGEQYF
many,TRBJ2-3,-,TRBV28,TGTGCCAGCAGAGGGGTCCTCACAGATACGCAGTATTTT,CASRGVLTDTQYF
-,TRBJ1-6,TRBD1,TRBV13,TGTGCCAGCAGCTCTCCCGGACAGGGGGCTAAGAATTCACCCCTCCACTTT,CASSSPGQGAKNSPLHF
many,TRBJ1-1,TRBD1,TRBV6-1,TGTGCCAGCAGTGAAGGCCCAGGGGGCACTGAAGCTTTCTTT,CASSEGPGGTEAFF
many,TRBJ2-3,-,TRBV12-3/TRBV12-4,TGTGCCAGCAGTTTAGCCGGGGTGGCAGATACGCAGTATTTT,CASSLAGVADTQYF
many,TRBJ2-1,TRBD2,TRBV7-2,TGTGCCAGCAGCTTCCGGGAGGGGGAGCAGTTCTTC,CASSFREGEQFF
many,TRBJ1-5,-,TRBV6-6,TGTGCCAGCAGTTACTCGTCCTGGACCAATCAGCCCCAGCATTTT,CASSYSSWTNQPQHF
many,TRBJ2-1,TRBD1,TRBV12-3/TRBV12-4,TGTGCCAGCATCCCGGGACAGGGGGTGAGCCATGAGCAGTTCTTC,CASIPGQGVSHEQFF
many,TRBJ2-2,TRBD2,TRBV4-1,TGCGCCAGCAGCCAAGCTACAACTAGCGGCACCGGGGAGCTGTTTTTT,CASSQATTSGTGELFF
many,TRBJ2-5,-,TRBV3-1,TGTGCCAGCAGCCAAGCCGGACAGTACCAAGAGACCCAGTACTTC,CASSQAGQYQETQYF
many,TRBJ2-1,TRBD1,TRBV6-5,TGTGCCAGCAGTCCCGGGACAGGGGACCATGAGCAGTTCTTC,CASSPGTGDHEQFF
many,TRBJ2-3,-,TRBV6-5,TGTGCCAGCAGCTCGACCTACCAGGATACGCAGTATTTT,CASSSTYQDTQYF